This T cell receptor beta chain derives from a study of shared clonotypes between healthy human individuals (dated by TCRdb to 2018 to 2021). In terms of the full investigation: The cohort included three men and two women between 18 and 49 years of age. Per donor, three plates each were used for CD4 naive and CD4 memory, two for CD8 naive, and one for CD8 memory. Blood TCR repertoires of four to six healthy adults were deeply sequenced to estimate repertoire size and the extent of clonotype sharing between individuals. To increase sequencing depth and limit assay-specific biases, TCR repertoire library preparation and sequencing were carried out by different laboratories using diverse techniques. Between about 0.94 and 10 billion PBMCs per donor were obtained by leukapheresis.

In the germline V gene (reference sequence), CDR1 corresponds to SGHNT and CDR2 to YYREEE. At the junction V is shortened by 4 bases and J by 3 bases; bases outside the gene matches: 11. The CDR3, cysteine through phenylalanine, is 16 amino acids long. The only DNA kept is the CDR3, 48 bases in frame from the first base. Using the deep immunoSEQ assay, TCR CDR3 regions were amplified from genomic DNA by multiplex PCR. Genomic DNA extracted from each cell subset was distributed evenly over all wells of several immunoSEQ 96-well plates, and each plate served as one replicate. For sorted subsets, 200 ng of genomic DNA, equivalent to some 33,000 T cell genomes, went into each replicate PCR. Purified libraries were measured with a Qubit 3.0 fluorometer, size-checked on a Bioanalyzer 2100, and measured again with the KAPA Library Quantification kit. Each immunoSEQ 96-well plate was sequenced on its own single-read 150-cycle Illumina NextSeq 550 flow cell. The paper's data handling went like this. Because the immunoSEQ output included only junctional sequences and no quality scores, the filtering could not be the same as the filtering used for full-length reads. To assign V/J genes and CDR3, sequences were annotated against IMGT germline references using PyIR, a Python wrapper for IgBLAST v1.9. Any read was removed if the V/J assignment was weak (E-value above 1e-6), the CDR3 was missing, or the read contained stop codons, out-of-frame junctions, or ambiguous translated residues. A V3J clonotype was defined by an identical inferred V gene, J gene, and CDR3 amino acid sequence. Percentage overlap between repertoires was calculated by dividing the number of shared unique clonotypes by the size of the smaller repertoire. Richness of each repertoire was evaluated using RTK rarefaction, the Chao1 estimator, and Recon v2.1 estimates of unobserved clonotypes. For all TCRbeta clonotypes obtained by the gDNA method from a handful of donors, generation probabilities were computed with OLGA. Here the immuneACCESS table is served through TCRdb, limited to in-frame sequences with V and J called. Missing clones are a known gap in these copies; in checked studies unresolved V genes cover under half, and the rest lacks a known reason. The DNA was the basis for D and trimming; V, J and clone size are from that table. The sample yields about 2.1 million clones; 80% to 95% were counted once. The ten biggest clones cover less than 2% of the sample.

The research as a whole found: The small number of donors limited the genetic and exposure-history diversity represented. Naive subsets generally had larger estimated clonotype richness than memory subsets. Incomplete sequencing was indicated by rarefaction of sorted-subset datasets, despite the large sequencing depth. Sampling was restricted to blood, and TCR repertoires in tissues likely differ from the TCR repertoires found in blood. Based on pairwise subsampling, the degree of clonotype sharing among donors was expected to be affected by sequencing depth. Clonotypes shared by all four sorted-subset donors showed higher generation probabilities than non-shared clonotypes. Around 5.4% of naive CD4, around 3.5% of naive CD8, approximately 2% of memory CD4, and over 0.35% of memory CD8 clonotypes were shared across several donors.

CD8 naive samples were obtained by positive selection for CCR7 among CD45RO-negative cells, yielding a CD45RA+CCR7+ population from which TemRA cells were excluded. Donors were healthy HIV-negative adults with no recently reported acute infections or vaccinations. Every donor was a Caucasian adult living in Nashville, Tennessee, USA. Blood was obtained by leukapheresis, after which PBMCs were separated by Ficoll-Histopaque density gradient centrifugation and cryopreserved in liquid nitrogen vapor phase. Analytical flow cytometry was used to check the purity and quantity of every magnetically sorted T cell population. Genomic DNA was isolated from each sorted fraction and quantified by UV absorbance on a Nanodrop 2000c. As for this clone: There is no known antigen for this receptor. Per-nucleotide qualities are absent, and no much larger clonotype sits a single base away.

Material for sequencing was naive CD8+ T cells from PBMCs. In the paper's terms, the cell subset or site label means: CD45RA+CCR7+. This clonotype was obtained from a man between 18 and 35 years old in good health. Some clones in this sample may be carry-over from other donors' samples. The V and J segments used are TRBV5-4 and TRBJ2-3; the junction holds 7 bases that match TRBD2. The CDR3 protein: CASSQRGAGRTDTQYF. The DNA sequence is as follows: TGTGCCAGCAGCCAAAGGGGAGCGGGGAGGACAGATACGCAGTATTTT.